Below, 15 T cell receptor beta chains from the same sample are listed, as sequenced in a study of OX40 agonist ivuxolimab in advanced cancers. Produced via immunoSEQ multiplex PCR; TCRdb's table is partial and in-frame only. This repertoire shows tens of thousands of clones, over 65% found once; its top ten account for roughly 2.5%. Here the sequenced sample was CD4+ or CD8+ T cells sorted from blood, taken in a trial of the OX40 agonist ivuxolimab. These receptors were obtained from an adult with an advanced solid tumor such as melanoma, head and neck, liver or kidney cancer.

The J gene is TRBJ1-1, the V gene TRBV20-1; D remains ambiguous. V gave up 4 bases and J gave up 1 base, with 4 bases separating them. This CDR3 has 11 residues. Germline assignment: CDR1 DFQATT and CDR2 SNEGSKA (reference sequence). CDR3 amino acids: CSANENTEAFF. The CDR3 DNA reads as TGCAGTGCTAACGAGAACACTGAAGCTTTCTTT.

This rearrangement joins TRBV9 to TRBJ2-1, with TRBD1 as a possible D gene (6 bases). Trimming shortened V by 3 bases and J by 4 bases, and 11 bases separated the two germline ends. The CDR3 has 14 residues. Germline CDR1 reads SGDLS; CDR2 reads YYNGEE. In DNA form, the CDR3 reads TGTGCCAGCAGCGAACAGGGAGCTTACAATGAGCAGTTCTTC. This encodes CASSEQGAYNEQFF.

V usage is TRBV28 and J usage is TRBJ1-2; 9 bases agree with TRBD1. The CDR3 covers 16 residues. Germline-derived CDR1 and CDR2 are MDHEN and SYDVKM. Trimming removed 7 bases from V and 4 bases from J; junction bases left unmatched: 13. The CDR3 loop is CASIPGTGMRVYGYTF. The CDR3 DNA sequence: TGTGCCAGCATCCCCGGGACAGGGATGAGGGTCTATGGCTACACCTTC.

The chain carries TRBV7-9 and TRBJ2-2; D not resolved. This CDR3 is built from 16 residues. Germline-derived CDR1 and CDR2 are SEHNR and FQNEAQ (reference sequence). The V gene lost 1 base and the J gene lost 0 bases, with 9 bases spanning the gap. CDR3 nucleotides: TGTGCCAGCAGCTTAGTTCCGGCCTCGAACACCGGGGAGCTGTTTTTT. It translates to CASSLVPASNTGELFF.

V gene TRBV5-5 combines with J gene TRBJ2-5; D gene ambiguous. V lost 3 bases and J 8 bases, leaving 17 bases between the germline ends. The length of the CDR3 is 14 residues. From germline, CDR1 is SGHKS and CDR2 YYEKEE (reference sequence). The CDR3 DNA reads TGTGCCAGCAGCTCCCCTGAGACCAAGAGAACCCAGTACTTC. It translates to CASSSPETKRTQYF.

The sample holds a few counts of this clone. The V gene is TRBV10-3, the J gene TRBJ1-4; 8 positions match TRBD1. Trimming at V came to 5 bases and at J to 5 bases, leaving 4 bases not matched to a gene. The germline V gene encodes CDR1 ENHRY and CDR2 SYGVKD. The CDR3 extends over 14 amino acids. In DNA, the CDR3 is TGTGCCATCAGTACAGGGGGGAAGAATGAAAAACTGTTTTTT. Translated: CAISTGGKNEKLFF.

The V call is TRBV6-5, the J call TRBJ1-2; 8 bases fit TRBD1. The J segment lost 7 bases and the V segment lost 0 bases, leaving 7 bases of the junction unmatched. The CDR3 covers 15 residues. Germline V lookup: CDR1 MNHEY, CDR2 SVGAGI. Here the CDR3 reads CASSYSTGAITGYTF. CDR3 bases: TGTGCCAGCAGTTACTCGACAGGGGCGATAACTGGCTACACCTTC.

The chain links TRBV6-5 to TRBJ2-7; unclear D gene. Trimming left V 8 bases short and J 1 base short, with 6 bases between. This CDR3 has 11 residues. The germline V gene has CDR1 MNHEY and CDR2 SVGAGI. The CDR3 coding sequence is TGTGCCAGCCGCGGATCCTACGAGCAGTACTTC. Its translation: CASRGSYEQYF.

This sequence joins TRBV28 and TRBJ1-1; no clear D. Trimming stripped 7 bases from V and 6 bases from J, with 18 bases between. Germline values: CDR1 MDHEN, CDR2 SYDVKM. The CDR3 runs to 14 residues. The CDR3 bases are TGTGCCAGCACCTCGTGGGGTAGGGATGCTGAAGCTTTCTTT. The encoded protein is CASTSWGRDAEAFF.

In DNA form, the CDR3 reads TGTGCCAGTAGTAACAGGGCCCAGGATACGCAGTATTTT. Translation: CASSNRAQDTQYF. This chain links TRBV19 with TRBJ2-3; a possible D gene is TRBD1 (6 bases). V was shortened by 4 bases and J by 6 bases, with 11 bases between the two germline ends. The CDR3 is made up of 13 amino acids. In germline, CDR1 is LNHDA, CDR2 SQIVND (reference sequence).

A word on this clone: One junction end does not reproduce the germline sequence, and a read error may be involved. This chain links TRBV9 with TRBJ1-6; D not resolved. The CDR3 consists of 17 residues. Germline V gene sequence: CDR1 SGDLS, CDR2 YYNGEE. The CDR3 region is CASSVGIDVRSDSPPHF. The CDR3 DNA reads as TGTGCCAGCAGCGTAGGAATAGATGTTAGATCCGATTCACCCCCCCACTTT. Drawing the rest from reference TRBV9 and TRBJ1-6, the complete variable domain is DSGVTQTPKHLITATGQRVTLRCSPRSGDLSVYWYQQSLDQGLQFLIQYYNGEERAKGNILERFSAQQFPDLHSELNLSSLELGDSALYFCASSVGIDVRSDSPPHFGNGTRLTVT.

This chain joins TRBV6-4 and TRBJ2-1, with TRBD1 identical over 7 bases. Losses at the gene ends were 5 bases for V and 8 bases for J; bases not matched to a gene: 12. This CDR3 comprises 15 residues. Germline loops: CDR1 MRHNA, CDR2 SNTAGT. CDR3 sequence (DNA): TGTGCCAGCAGTCTAGAGGGGGCTACATACGATGAGCAGTTCTTC. Its protein product is CASSLEGATYDEQFF.

This chain links TRBV7-2 with TRBJ2-3; D ambiguous. The CDR3 is made up of 15 amino acids. Trimming left V 1 base short and J 0 bases short, with 8 bases between. The germline gives CDR1 SGHTA, CDR2 FQGNSA. The CDR3 coding sequence is TGTGCCAGCAGCTTAGTTGGCTCCAGCACAGATACGCAGTATTTT. Amino acids: CASSLVGSSTDTQYF.

V is TRBV7-2 and J is TRBJ1-5, with D perhaps TRBD1 (5 bases). Per the germline V gene, CDR1 is SGHTA and CDR2 is FQGNSA. CDR3 size: 15 residues. Trimming cost V 3 bases and J 2 bases, with 11 bases left between them. CDR3 loop: CASSFSRGGNQPQHF. The CDR3 region has the DNA TGTGCCAGCAGCTTTAGTAGGGGCGGCAATCAGCCCCAGCATTTT.

The chain employs TRBV28 and TRBJ2-3; D not resolved. Trimming left V 2 bases short and J 3 bases short, with 9 bases between. There are 14 residues in the CDR3. CDR1 and CDR2 (germline): MDHEN, SYDVKM. CDR3 in DNA: TGTGCCAGCAGTTTAATTGGCAGAACAGATACGCAGTATTTT. It specifies CASSLIGRTDTQYF.